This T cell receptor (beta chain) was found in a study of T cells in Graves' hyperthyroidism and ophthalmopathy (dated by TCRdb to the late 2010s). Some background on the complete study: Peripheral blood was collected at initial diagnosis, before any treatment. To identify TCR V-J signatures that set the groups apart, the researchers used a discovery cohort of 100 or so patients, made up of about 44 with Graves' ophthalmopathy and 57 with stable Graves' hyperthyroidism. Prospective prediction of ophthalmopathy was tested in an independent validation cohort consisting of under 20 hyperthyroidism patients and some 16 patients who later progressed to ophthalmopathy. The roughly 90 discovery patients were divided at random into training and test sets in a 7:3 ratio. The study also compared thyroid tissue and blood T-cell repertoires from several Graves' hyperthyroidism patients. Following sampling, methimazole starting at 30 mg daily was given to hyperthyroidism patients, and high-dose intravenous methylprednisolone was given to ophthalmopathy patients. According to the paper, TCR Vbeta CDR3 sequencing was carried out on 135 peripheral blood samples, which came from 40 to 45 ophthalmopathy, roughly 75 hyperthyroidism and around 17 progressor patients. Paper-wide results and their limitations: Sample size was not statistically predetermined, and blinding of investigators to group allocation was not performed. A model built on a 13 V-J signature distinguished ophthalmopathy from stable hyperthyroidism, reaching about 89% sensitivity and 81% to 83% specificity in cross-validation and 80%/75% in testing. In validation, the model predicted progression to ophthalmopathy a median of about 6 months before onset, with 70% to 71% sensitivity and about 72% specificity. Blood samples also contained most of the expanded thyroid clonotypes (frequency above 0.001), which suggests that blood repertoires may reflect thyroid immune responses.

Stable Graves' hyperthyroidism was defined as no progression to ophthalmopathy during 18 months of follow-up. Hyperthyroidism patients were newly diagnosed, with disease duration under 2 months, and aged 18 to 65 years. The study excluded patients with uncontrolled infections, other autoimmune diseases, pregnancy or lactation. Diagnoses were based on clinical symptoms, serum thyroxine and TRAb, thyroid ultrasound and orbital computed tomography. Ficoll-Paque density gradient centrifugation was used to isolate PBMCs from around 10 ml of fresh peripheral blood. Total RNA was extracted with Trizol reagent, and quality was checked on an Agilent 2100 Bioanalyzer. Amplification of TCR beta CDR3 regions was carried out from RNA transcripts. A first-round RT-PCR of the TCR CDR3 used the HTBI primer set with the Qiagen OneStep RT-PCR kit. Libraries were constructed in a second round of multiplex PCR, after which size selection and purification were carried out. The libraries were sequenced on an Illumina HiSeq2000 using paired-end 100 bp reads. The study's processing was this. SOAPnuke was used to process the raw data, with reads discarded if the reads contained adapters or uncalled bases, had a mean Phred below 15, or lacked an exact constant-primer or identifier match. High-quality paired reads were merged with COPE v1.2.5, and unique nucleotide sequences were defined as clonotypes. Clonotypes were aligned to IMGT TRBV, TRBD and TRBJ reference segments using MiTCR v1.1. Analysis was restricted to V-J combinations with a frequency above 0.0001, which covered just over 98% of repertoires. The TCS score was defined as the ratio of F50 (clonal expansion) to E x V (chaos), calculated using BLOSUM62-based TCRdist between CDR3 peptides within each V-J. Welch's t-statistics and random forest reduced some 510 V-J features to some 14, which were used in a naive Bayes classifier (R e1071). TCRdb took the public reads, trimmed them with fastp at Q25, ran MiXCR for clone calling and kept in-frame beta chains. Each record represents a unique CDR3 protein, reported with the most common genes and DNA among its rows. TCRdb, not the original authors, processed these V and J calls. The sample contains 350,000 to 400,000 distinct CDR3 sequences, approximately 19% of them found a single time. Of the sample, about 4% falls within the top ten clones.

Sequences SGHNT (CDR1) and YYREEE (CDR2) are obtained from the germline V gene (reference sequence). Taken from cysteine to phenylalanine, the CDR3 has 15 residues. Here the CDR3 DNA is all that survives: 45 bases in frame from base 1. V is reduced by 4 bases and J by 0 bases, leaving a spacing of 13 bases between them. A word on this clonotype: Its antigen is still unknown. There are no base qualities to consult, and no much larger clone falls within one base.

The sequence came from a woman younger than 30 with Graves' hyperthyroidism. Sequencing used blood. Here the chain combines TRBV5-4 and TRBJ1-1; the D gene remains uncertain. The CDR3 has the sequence CASSPSDWMNTEAFF. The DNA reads TGTGCCAGCAGCCCATCCGACTGGATGAACACTGAAGCTTTCTTT.